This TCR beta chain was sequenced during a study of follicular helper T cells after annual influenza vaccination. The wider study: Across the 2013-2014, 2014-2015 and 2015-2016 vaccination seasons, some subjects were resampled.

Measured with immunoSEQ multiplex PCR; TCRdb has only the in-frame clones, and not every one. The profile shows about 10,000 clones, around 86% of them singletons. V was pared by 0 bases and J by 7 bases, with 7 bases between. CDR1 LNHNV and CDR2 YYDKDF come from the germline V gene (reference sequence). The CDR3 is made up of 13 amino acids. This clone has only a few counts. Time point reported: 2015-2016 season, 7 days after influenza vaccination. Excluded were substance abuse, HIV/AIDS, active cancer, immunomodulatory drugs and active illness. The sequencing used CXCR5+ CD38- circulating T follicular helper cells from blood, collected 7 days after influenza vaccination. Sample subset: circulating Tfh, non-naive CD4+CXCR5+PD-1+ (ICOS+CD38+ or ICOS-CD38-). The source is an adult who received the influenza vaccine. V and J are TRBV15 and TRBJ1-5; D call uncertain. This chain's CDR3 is CATSRDKVQPQHF. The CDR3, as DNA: TGTGCCACCAGCAGAGATAAAGTCCAGCCCCAGCATTTT.